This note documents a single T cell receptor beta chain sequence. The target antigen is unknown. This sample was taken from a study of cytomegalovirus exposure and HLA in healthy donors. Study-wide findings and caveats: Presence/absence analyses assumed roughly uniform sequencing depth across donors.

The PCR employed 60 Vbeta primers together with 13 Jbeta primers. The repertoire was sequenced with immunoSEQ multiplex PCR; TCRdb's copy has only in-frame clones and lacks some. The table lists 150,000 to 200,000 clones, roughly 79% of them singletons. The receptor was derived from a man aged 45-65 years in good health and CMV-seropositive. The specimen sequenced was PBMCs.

The CDR3 loop reads CASSFSPGQGTEKLFF. DNA for the CDR3: TGTGCCAGCAGCTTCTCACCGGGACAGGGGACTGAAAAACTGTTTTTT. The chain is built from TRBV7-8 and TRBJ1-4, with 10 bases fitting TRBD1. Germline CDR1 and CDR2: SGHVS and FQNEAQ. The ends lost 3 bases at V and 7 bases at J; junction bases unmatched: 8. The CDR3 covers 16 residues.